This TCR beta chain was retrieved from a study of T-cell memory formation after mild COVID-19. Study outcomes and limitations: Among clones contracting day 15 to 85, CD4/CD8 was balanced, whereas later expanders leaned CD4+. Nothing confirmed that second-wave clones peaking on day 37 were specific for SARS-CoV-2.

The CDR3 totals 15 residues. Germline trimming cut 5 bases from V and 4 bases from J; bases unmatched to any gene: 9. Employing constant-segment primers, 5'RACE generated TCR alpha and TCR beta cDNA libraries bearing sample barcodes and UMIs. TCRdb fed the 5' RACE reads into MiXCR, producing one record per CDR3 protein. The sample includes roughly 300,000 distinct CDR3 sequences, roughly 8.2% of them seen just once. This clonotype was observed a handful of times. Its cognate antigen is unknown. The chain joins TRBV12-3 or TRBV12-4 to TRBJ2-5; the match to TRBD1 covers 8 bases. The specimen was PBMCs or a T cell subset sorted from them (not recorded which). The clonotype was recovered from a young man who had mild COVID-19 (a few samples of this study predate the infection). Cell type and time point are not known. The CDR3 nucleotides are TGTGCCAGCAGTCGGGGGACAGGTAGACGAGAGACCCAGTACTTC. Residues: CASSRGTGRRETQYF.